A single sample is the source of the 11 T cell receptor beta chains below, sequenced in a study of shared clonotypes between healthy human individuals. Sequenced by immunoSEQ multiplex PCR; TCRdb stores in-frame clones only, minus some. The sample records some 2,000,000 clones, around 96% being singletons. Naive-designated CD8 cells lacked CD45RO, were positively enriched for CCR7, and omitted terminally differentiated effector memory CD45RA+ cells. The specimen sequenced was naive CD8+ T cells sorted from blood. These receptors all stem from a man between 18 and 35 years old in good health.

This chain links TRBV29-1 with TRBJ2-7; D is ambiguous. Deletions cut 7 bases from V and 3 bases from J, with 10 bases between. CDR1 and CDR2 from the germline V gene are SQVTM and ANQGSEA. The CDR3 sequence is 11 residues long. The CDR3 nucleotides read TGCAGCGCAGGACCGGGCTACGAGCAGTACTTC. This encodes CSAGPGYEQYF.

The rearrangement joins TRBV5-4 to TRBJ2-7; 10 bases map to TRBD2. This CDR3 comprises 16 residues. Germline V gives CDR1 SGHNT, CDR2 YYREEE (reference sequence). The V segment lost 4 bases and the J segment 2 bases; nucleotides outside the gene matches: 9. In DNA, the CDR3 is TGTGCCAGCAGCCCCCTGCCTAGCGGGGGTCCCTACGAGCAGTACTTC. It is translated as CASSPLPSGGPYEQYF.

The chain combines TRBV9 with TRBJ2-5; 10 positions agree with TRBD2. CDR1 is SGDLS, CDR2 YYNGEE, per germline. This CDR3 contains 15 residues. After removal of 4 bases from V and 5 bases from J, the junction contained 8 bases not matched to a gene. CDR3 coding DNA: TGTGCCAGCAGCTCCGGACTAGCGGTGGGGGAGACCCAGTACTTC. Translation gives CASSSGLAVGETQYF.

The chain recombines TRBV9 with TRBJ2-7, with TRBD2 identical over 11 bases. CDR3 length equals 15 residues. CDR1 is SGDLS and CDR2 is YYNGEE in the germline V gene. V trimming: 4 bases; J trimming: 2 bases; junction bases outside the gene matches: 5. The CDR3 DNA reads as TGTGCCAGCAGCTTCGGGACTAGCGGTACCTACGAGCAGTACTTC. This translates into CASSFGTSGTYEQYF.

CDR3 nucleotides: TGTGCCAGCAGCTTAAGTGAGGCGGGCAAAAACATTCAGTACTTC. Its translation: CASSLSEAGKNIQYF. The chain is built from TRBV7-9 and TRBJ2-4; possibly TRBD2 for D (5 bases). Germline-derived CDR1 and CDR2 are SEHNR and FQNEAQ (reference sequence). V lost 2 bases, J lost 3 bases, and 11 bases lay in between. The CDR3 runs to 15 residues.

CDR3 residues: CAISDEFVGYTEAFF. The CDR3 coding sequence is TGTGCCATCAGTGATGAGTTCGTGGGATACACTGAAGCTTTCTTT. The chain joins TRBV10-3 to TRBJ1-1; D not certain. This CDR3 comprises 15 residues. Trimming took 3 bases from V and 3 from J, leaving 14 bases between them. The germline V gene has CDR1 ENHRY and CDR2 SYGVKD.

The rearrangement joins TRBV27 to TRBJ1-4, with TRBD1 matching 7 bases. The germline gives CDR1 MNHEY, CDR2 SMNVEV (reference sequence). V was pared by 8 bases and J by 5 bases, with 17 bases of the junction left unmatched. The CDR3 covers 17 residues. CDR3 sequence (DNA): TGTGCCAGCCGGGGGATACTGGGACAGCCAGAAAATGAAAAACTGTTTTTT. This translates into CASRGILGQPENEKLFF.

The chain uses TRBV28 and TRBJ2-4; 7 bases line up with TRBD2. The germline CDR1 and CDR2 sequences are MDHEN and SYDVKM. The CDR3 spans 12 residues. Trimming at V came to 10 bases and at J to 9 bases, leaving 9 bases not matched to a gene. The CDR3 loop reads CATWLGEGIQYF. The CDR3 bases are TGTGCCACTTGGCTGGGGGAGGGCATTCAGTACTTC.

V and J are TRBV11-2 and TRBJ1-4, with D possibly being TRBD1 (5 bases). Germline V CDR1 and CDR2: SGHAT, FQNNGV. The ends were cut back, 0 bases at V and 7 bases at J, with 15 bases in the middle. This CDR3 contains 16 residues. In DNA form, the CDR3 reads TGTGCCAGCAGCTTAGAGGCTTGGCAGGGTGGTGAAAAACTGTTTTTT. Translation gives CASSLEAWQGGEKLFF.

The CDR3 region has the DNA TGTGCCAGCAGCCAAGACTACAATGAGCAGTTCTTC. Translating gives CASSQDYNEQFF. The chain uses TRBV7-6 and TRBJ2-1; D remains ambiguous. The CDR3 is 12 amino acids. Germline assignment: CDR1 SGHVS and CDR2 FNYEAQ. V lost 5 bases and J 3 bases, leaving 5 bases between the germline ends.

J is TRBJ2-3 and V is TRBV7-8; 12 bases are shared with TRBD2. This CDR3 spans 16 amino acids. The V gene's germline CDR1 is SGHVS and CDR2 FQNEAQ. V shed 5 bases and J 4 bases; nucleotides not matched to a gene: 7. The CDR3 DNA sequence: TGTGCCAGCAGCCCCGGACTAGCGGGGACCTCAGATACGCAGTATTTT. Encoded protein: CASSPGLAGTSDTQYF.